The 25 T cell receptor beta chains presented below share a single source sample, sequenced in a study of OX40 agonist ivuxolimab in advanced cancers. Sequenced by immunoSEQ multiplex PCR; TCRdb stores in-frame clones only, minus some. The sample records about 89,000 clones, approximately 90% being singletons. The source material was CD4+ or CD8+ T cells sorted from blood, sampled in a trial of the OX40 agonist ivuxolimab. These receptors were obtained from an adult with an advanced solid tumor such as melanoma, head and neck, liver or kidney cancer.

The chain uses TRBV10-2 and TRBJ1-5; TRBD1 is a possible D gene (5 bases). The CDR3 contains 14 residues. V lost 4 bases and J lost 4, with 11 bases in between. In germline, CDR1 is WSHSY, CDR2 SAAADI. CDR3 residues: CASSVPRANQPQHF. The CDR3 DNA sequence: TGCGCCAGCAGTGTCCCCAGGGCGAATCAGCCCCAGCATTTT.

V gene TRBV2 combines with J gene TRBJ1-2; weak D call: TRBD1 (5 bases). This CDR3 comprises 14 residues. Germline loops: CDR1 SNHLY, CDR2 FYNNEI. Trimming took 3 bases from V and 8 from J, leaving 16 bases between them. DNA for the CDR3: TGTGCCAGCAGTGATGACACTAAGAGGGGAGGCTACACCTTC. Residues: CASSDDTKRGGYTF.

V gene TRBV10-3 combines with J gene TRBJ1-4; 7 bases fit TRBD1. Trimming cost V 7 bases and J 8 bases; bases outside gene matches: 16. Germline assignment: CDR1 ENHRY and CDR2 SYGVKD. The CDR3 is made up of 16 amino acids. The CDR3 DNA is TGTGCCATCAATGAAATTTCGACAGGGCTTCGAGAAAAACTGTTTTTT. It codes for CAINEISTGLREKLFF.

The chain combines TRBV7-8 with TRBJ2-7, with a tentative D call TRBD2 (8 bases). V lost 3 bases and J lost 0, with 15 bases in between. The germline V gene encodes CDR1 SGHVS and CDR2 FQNEAQ. This CDR3 region has 16 residues. The CDR3 reads CASSFPGGLGSYEQYF. DNA of the CDR3: TGTGCCAGCAGCTTCCCAGGGGGACTAGGCTCCTACGAGCAGTACTTC. The full variable domain, completed using reference TRBV7-8 and TRBJ2-7, is GAGVSQSPRYKVAKRGQDVALRCDPISGHVSLFWYQQALGQGPEFLTYFQNEAQLDKSGLPSDRFFAERPEGSVSTLKIQRTQQEDSAVYLCASSFPGGLGSYEQYFGPGTRLTVT.

The chain links TRBV30 to TRBJ2-5; perhaps TRBD2 as D (6 bases). Germline assignment: CDR1 GTSNPN and CDR2 SVGIG (reference sequence). This CDR3 comprises 15 residues. Trimming cost V 1 base and J 0 bases, with 12 bases left between them. CDR3 residues: CAWSAFGGYQETQYF. CDR3 nucleotides: TGTGCCTGGAGTGCCTTCGGGGGATACCAAGAGACCCAGTACTTC.

This clone was found once. This chain connects TRBV29-1 to TRBJ1-2; D perhaps matches TRBD1 (5 bases). The CDR3 runs 12 residues. Looked up from germline, CDR1 is SQVTM and CDR2 is ANQGSEA. Trimming took 1 base from V and 8 from J, leaving 11 bases between them. The CDR3 bases are TGCAGCGTTGAAGGGGGCGCGGGAGGCTACACCTTC. Translation gives CSVEGGAGGYTF.

The chain is built from TRBV6-5 and TRBJ1-2, with D uncertain. Germline CDR1 reads MNHEY; CDR2 reads SVGAGI. The CDR3 sequence is 15 residues long. Trimming cost V 5 bases and J 8 bases, with 21 bases left between them. The CDR3 coding sequence is TGTGCCAGCAGTCGAGACTCAGCTGGTGGATGGGGCTACACCTTC. It is translated as CASSRDSAGGWGYTF.

This clone appeared once. The chain is built from TRBV5-1 and TRBJ2-7; TRBD1 might be the D (6 bases). V dropped 0 bases and J dropped 3 bases, with 13 bases sitting between them. The CDR3 consists of 15 residues. The germline V gene encodes CDR1 SGHRS and CDR2 YFSETQ. The CDR3 DNA reads TGCGCCAGCAGCTTGGCACTACAGGGTAGCTACGAGCAGTACTTC. Its translation: CASSLALQGSYEQYF.

J is TRBJ1-2 and V is TRBV6-5, with unresolved D. The germline gives CDR1 MNHEY, CDR2 SVGAGI. V was shortened by 5 bases and J by 5 bases, with 12 bases between the two germline ends. There are 13 residues in the CDR3. The CDR3 loop reads CASSKEVRYGYTF. In DNA, the CDR3 is TGTGCCAGCAGTAAAGAGGTTCGATATGGCTACACCTTC.

The J gene is TRBJ1-1, the V gene TRBV5-1; 8 bases agree with TRBD1. CDR3 length equals 17 residues. V shed 4 bases and J 0 bases; nucleotides not matched to a gene: 11. Germline loops: CDR1 SGHRS, CDR2 YFSETQ. CDR3 sequence (DNA): TGCGCCAGCAGCCTGGGGACAGGCGAAGTGCTGAACACTGAAGCTTTCTTT. It is translated as CASSLGTGEVLNTEAFF.

The chain couples TRBV27 to TRBJ2-1; D might be TRBD1 (5 bases). Germline V gene sequence: CDR1 MNHEY, CDR2 SMNVEV (reference sequence). The CDR3 loop spans 15 amino acids. V gave up 8 bases and J gave up 6 bases, with 20 bases separating them. In nucleotides, the CDR3 is TGTGCCAGCTCCCCCCCCGGCAGGGCACCCAATGAGCAGTTCTTC. This sequence encodes CASSPPGRAPNEQFF.

The chain uses TRBV7-9 and TRBJ1-6; 11 nucleotides line up with TRBD1. Germline CDR1 and CDR2: SEHNR and FQNEAQ (reference sequence). CDR3 length: 16 residues. Trimming cost V 6 bases and J 5 bases; bases outside gene matches: 6. In DNA form, the CDR3 reads TGTGCCAGCAGTTTTCGGACAGGGGGCGATAATTCACCCCTCCACTTT. Its protein product is CASSFRTGGDNSPLHF.

The chain joins TRBV11-2 to TRBJ2-5, with 15 bases lining up with TRBD2. Looked up from germline, CDR1 is SGHAT and CDR2 is FQNNGV. The CDR3 has 15 residues. Trimming took 6 bases from V and 4 from J; bases not matched to a gene: 3. The CDR3 loop is CASSRTSGGVETQYF. For the CDR3, the DNA is TGTGCCAGCAGTCGGACTAGCGGGGGGGTAGAGACCCAGTACTTC. Filled out from reference TRBV11-2 and TRBJ2-5, the complete variable domain reads EAGVAQSPRYKIIEKRQSVAFWCNPISGHATLYWYQQILGQGPKLLIQFQNNGVVDDSQLPKDRFSAERLKGVDSTLKIQPAKLEDSAVYLCASSRTSGGVETQYFGPGTRLLVL.

The chain recombines TRBV27 with TRBJ2-4, with 12 bases matching TRBD1. Germline assignment: CDR1 MNHEY and CDR2 SMNVEV (reference sequence). CDR3 length: 16 residues. V lost 6 bases to trimming and J lost 10 bases; unmatched junction nucleotides: 13. CDR3 nucleotides: TGTGCCAGCAGCCTGGGACAGGGGGCCCTCCAGGGGATTCAGTACTTC. It codes for CASSLGQGALQGIQYF.

The V gene is TRBV11-2, the J gene TRBJ2-2; D possibly corresponds to TRBD2 (5 bases). CDR1 is SGHAT, CDR2 FQNNGV, per germline. V lost 3 bases and J 0 bases, leaving 8 bases between the germline ends. The CDR3 is 15 amino acids. The CDR3 DNA reads TGTGCCAGCAGCTTGCGGCGGGCGAACACCGGGGAGCTGTTTTTT. Its translation: CASSLRRANTGELFF.

This rearrangement joins TRBV5-1 to TRBJ2-1; 10 nucleotides line up with TRBD2. The CDR3 sequence is 13 residues long. Looked up from germline, CDR1 is SGHRS and CDR2 is YFSETQ. V shed 7 bases, J shed 7 bases, and the junction held 5 bases outside the gene matches. This CDR3 reads CASRTSGANEQFF. DNA for the CDR3: TGCGCCAGCCGGACTAGCGGAGCGAATGAGCAGTTCTTC.

The genes are TRBV28 and TRBJ1-4; D call uncertain. CDR3 size: 16 residues. Germline V gene lookup returns CDR1 MDHEN and CDR2 SYDVKM. The V gene lost 3 bases and the J gene lost 8 bases, with 19 bases spanning the gap. Here the CDR3 reads CASSLGGRGIGEKLFF. In DNA form, the CDR3 reads TGTGCCAGCAGTTTGGGTGGCCGGGGAATCGGGGAAAAACTGTTTTTT.

The chain has TRBV19 and TRBJ1-1; 7 bases align to TRBD1. Looked up from germline, CDR1 is LNHDA and CDR2 is SQIVND (reference sequence). The junction had 1 base not matched to a gene; V was cut back by 3 bases and J by 3 bases. The CDR3 contains 13 residues. CDR3 nucleotides: TGTGCCAGTAGTATCGACAGGGACACTGAAGCTTTCTTT. Translation: CASSIDRDTEAFF.

This chain uses TRBV6-5 with TRBJ1-4, with 10 bases aligning to TRBD1. The trim removed 6 bases at V and 4 bases at J, leaving 5 bases unmatched. Germline V gene lookup returns CDR1 MNHEY and CDR2 SVGAGI. This CDR3 has 15 amino acids. The CDR3 region is CASRRQGAGNEKLFF. In DNA, the CDR3 is TGTGCCAGCAGACGACAGGGGGCTGGTAATGAAAAACTGTTTTTT.

The V gene is TRBV6-5, the J gene TRBJ2-3; the match to TRBD2 covers 8 bases. The V gene's germline CDR1 is MNHEY and CDR2 SVGAGI. CDR3 length equals 15 residues. V was clipped by 7 bases and J by 1 base; unmatched bases: 7. The CDR3 loop reads CASNRGGAGTDTQYF. In nucleotides, the CDR3 is TGTGCCAGCAACCGGGGGGGGGCTGGCACAGATACGCAGTATTTT.

The chain links TRBV6-5 to TRBJ2-1, with 10 bases lining up with TRBD1. The CDR3 loop spans 14 amino acids. Germline lookup yields CDR1 MNHEY and CDR2 SVGAGI. After removal of 6 bases from V and 7 bases from J, the junction contained 6 bases not matched to a gene. The DNA of the CDR3 is TGTGCCAGCAGACCTCCGGGACAGGGGAATGAGCAGTTCTTC. Protein product: CASRPPGQGNEQFF.

This clone was seen a single time. The chain is built from TRBV10-3 and TRBJ1-1, with D unclear. The length of the CDR3 is 12 residues. CDR1 and CDR2 from the germline V gene are ENHRY and SYGVKD. V dropped 4 bases and J dropped 8 bases, with 11 bases sitting between them. The CDR3 spells CAISGGTAEAFF. Here the CDR3 DNA reads TGTGCCATCAGTGGGGGAACGGCGGAAGCTTTCTTT.

The CDR3 bases are TGTGCCAGCAGCTTGGTTGCGAGGGTCGAGACCCAGTACTTC. It specifies CASSLVARVETQYF. The V and J genes are TRBV5-4 and TRBJ2-5, with D perhaps matching TRBD2 (5 bases). V lost 0 bases to trimming and J lost 5 bases, with 11 bases between them. Germline lookup yields CDR1 SGHNT and CDR2 YYREEE (reference sequence). This CDR3 spans 14 amino acids.

This clone came up a few times. This chain uses TRBV19 with TRBJ1-2; D is possibly TRBD1 (6 bases). Trimming removed 5 bases from V and 4 bases from J, with 11 bases in between. This CDR3 spans 13 amino acids. The germline CDR1 and CDR2 sequences are LNHDA and SQIVND (reference sequence). CDR3 nucleotides: TGTGCCAGTAGTCAGGGGATGGGCTATGGCTACACCTTC. Its protein product is CASSQGMGYGYTF.

V is TRBV12-5 and J is TRBJ1-4; D call uncertain. V was pared by 3 bases and J by 0 bases, with 8 bases between. CDR1 is LGHNT and CDR2 is FRNRAP in the germline V gene. The CDR3 is made up of 15 amino acids. CDR3 sequence reads: CASGLGSTTNEKLFF. Here the CDR3 DNA reads TGTGCTAGTGGTTTAGGGTCTACAACTAATGAAAAACTGTTTTTT.